This T cell receptor (beta chain) was observed in a study of shared clonotypes between healthy human individuals. Whole-study findings and limits: The study found about 5% of naive CD4 clonotypes shared across a handful of donors. Rarefaction showed sorted-subset sequencing was incomplete despite large depth.

Germline CDR1 is SGHRS and CDR2 is YFSETQ. The CDR3 consists of 12 residues. V shed 0 bases and J shed 13 bases, with 11 bases lying between them. An approximately 180 ng quantity of DNA, 30,000 to 35,000 T cell genomes, went into the sorted-subset replicate PCRs. Clones were read by immunoSEQ multiplex PCR, and TCRdb kept only the in-frame ones, dropping some. The sample yields 2 million to 2.5 million clones, approximately 95% seen once. About this clone: The target antigen is unknown. The same CDR3 is also encoded by other DNA sequences in this sample.

The sample taken for sequencing was naive CD4+ T cells sorted from blood. Subset noted: CD45RA+ positively selected. This receptor was taken from a man younger than 35 in good health. The rearrangement uses TRBV5-1 and TRBJ2-1; D unclear. CDR3 in amino acids: CASSLEAGRQFF. The CDR3 DNA reads TGCGCCAGCAGCTTGGAAGCCGGAAGACAGTTCTTC. The variable domain in full, with the rest retrieved from reference TRBV5-1 and TRBJ2-1, is KAGVTQTPRYLIKTRGQQVTLSCSPISGHRSVSWYQQTPGQGLQFLFEYFSETQRNKGNFPGRFSGRQFSNSRSEMNVSTLELGDSALYLCASSLEAGRQFFGPGTRLTVL.